These T cell receptor beta chains were read from a single sample in a study of response to subunit inactivated influenza vaccine. MiXCR, applied by TCRdb to the RT-PCR reads, yields one record per CDR3 protein. This sample has 650,000 or so distinct CDR3 sequences, with roughly 15% found just once. The starting material was PBMCs from blood, obtained approximately 15 days before vaccination. These receptors originate from a man in his fifties or sixties who received an inactivated influenza vaccine. The CDR3 runs from the conserved cysteine through the conserved F or W. The order of the fields is CDR3 protein, CDR3 DNA, V gene, D gene, J gene, clone size. The D gene is left open where the match is weak. Size is omitted from some rows. Given values are once, few, many or a class for expanded clones.

CSAGPRLDEQFF | TGCAGTGCAGGACCCCGCTTGGATGAGCAGTTCTTC | TRBV20-1 | - | TRBJ2-1 | few
CASSSPTDGPSYEQYF | TGTGCCAGCAGTTCACCTACGGACGGTCCCTCCTACGAGCAGTACTTC | TRBV28 | - | TRBJ2-7 | -
CASRSQPNTEAFF | TGCGCCAGCAGGTCACAACCGAACACTGAAGCTTTCTTT | TRBV5-1 | - | TRBJ1-1 | few
CASSLSTLGGLGELFF | TGTGCCAGCAGCTTATCCACACTAGGGGGCCTCGGGGAGCTGTTTTTT | TRBV7-2 | TRBD1 | TRBJ2-2 | -
CSSWGGGNEQFF | TGCAGTTCCTGGGGGGGAGGCAATGAGCAGTTCTTC | TRBV20-1 | TRBD2 | TRBJ2-1 | -
CSARSFGQGSVPQHF | TGCAGTGCTAGATCATTCGGACAGGGTAGCGTACCCCAGCATTTT | TRBV20-1 | TRBD1 | TRBJ1-5 | -
CASSQDASISGNTIYF | TGTGCCAGCAGCCAAGATGCCAGCATCTCTGGAAACACCATATATTTT | TRBV14 | - | TRBJ1-3 | few
CASSYSQVDHYGYTF | TGTGCCAGCAGTTACTCACAGGTCGATCACTATGGCTACACCTTC | TRBV6-5 | - | TRBJ1-2 | few
CASSISSGRTREQFF | TGTGCCAGTAGTATATCCAGCGGGAGGACCAGGGAGCAGTTCTTC | TRBV19 | TRBD2 | TRBJ2-1 | -
CASRERASTNEKLFF | TGTGCCAGCAGGGAAAGGGCCTCAACTAATGAAAAACTGTTTTTT | TRBV2 | - | TRBJ1-4 | -
CASSPDFSGSRYEQYF | TGTGCCAGCAGCCCTGACTTCAGCGGGAGTCGGTACGAGCAGTACTTC | TRBV28 | TRBD2 | TRBJ2-7 | -
CASSLRDRGFEQFF | TGTGCCAGCAGTCTCCGGGACAGGGGGTTTGAGCAGTTCTTC | TRBV28 | TRBD1 | TRBJ2-1 | -
CASSSVSGRGQETQYF | TGTGCCAGCAGCTCCGTTAGCGGGAGAGGCCAAGAGACCCAGTACTTC | TRBV7-8 | TRBD2 | TRBJ2-5 | -
CASSQDIGARGQGGYTF | TGCGCCAGCAGCCAAGATATCGGCGCCAGGGGGCAGGGCGGCTACACCTTC | TRBV4-1 | TRBD1 | TRBJ1-2 | few
CAIGKGGDTGELFF | TGTGCCATTGGGAAGGGGGGCGACACCGGGGAGCTGTTTTTT | TRBV10-3 | - | TRBJ2-2 | -
CASSVVWGGSTDTQYF | TGTGCCAGCAGCGTAGTCTGGGGGGGAAGCACAGATACGCAGTATTTT | TRBV9 | TRBD2 | TRBJ2-3 | -
CASSLGPGATEAFF | TGTGCCAGCAGTTTGGGCCCAGGGGCTACTGAAGCTTTCTTT | TRBV12-3/TRBV12-4 | - | TRBJ1-1 | many